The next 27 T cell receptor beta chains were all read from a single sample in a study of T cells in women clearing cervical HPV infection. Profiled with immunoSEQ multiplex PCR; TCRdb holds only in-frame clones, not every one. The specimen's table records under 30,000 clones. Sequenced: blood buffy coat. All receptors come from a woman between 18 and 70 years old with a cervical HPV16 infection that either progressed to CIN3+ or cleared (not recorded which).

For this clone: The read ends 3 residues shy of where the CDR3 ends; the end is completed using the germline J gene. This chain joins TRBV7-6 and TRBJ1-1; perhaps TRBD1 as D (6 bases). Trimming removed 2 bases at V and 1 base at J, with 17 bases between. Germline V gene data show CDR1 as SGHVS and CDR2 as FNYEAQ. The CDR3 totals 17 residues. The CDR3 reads CASSLRAGGGENTEAFF. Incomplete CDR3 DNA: TGTGCCAGCAGCTTAAGGGCGGGGGGGGGCGAGAACACTGAA. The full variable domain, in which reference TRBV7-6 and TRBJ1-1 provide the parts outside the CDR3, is GAGVSQSPRYKVTKRGQDVALRCDPISGHVSLYWYRQALGQGPEFLTYFNYEAQQDKSGLPNDRFSAERPEGSISTLTIQRTEQRDSAMYRCASSLRAGGGENTEAFFGQGTRLTVV.

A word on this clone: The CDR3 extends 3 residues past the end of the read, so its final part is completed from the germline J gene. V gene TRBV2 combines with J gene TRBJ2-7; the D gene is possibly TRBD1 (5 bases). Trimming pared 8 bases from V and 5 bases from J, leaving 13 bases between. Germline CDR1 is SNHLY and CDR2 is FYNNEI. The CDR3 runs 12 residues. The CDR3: CASSQALDEQYF. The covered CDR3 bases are TGTGCCAGCTCACAGGCCCTAGACGAG.

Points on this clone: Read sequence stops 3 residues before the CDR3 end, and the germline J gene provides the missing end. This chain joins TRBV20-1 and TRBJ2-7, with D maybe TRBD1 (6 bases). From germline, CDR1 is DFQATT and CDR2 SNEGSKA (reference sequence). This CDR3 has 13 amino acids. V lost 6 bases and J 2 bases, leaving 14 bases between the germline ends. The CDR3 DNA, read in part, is TGCAGTGCACCAGGACAGAGTACCTACGAG. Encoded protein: CSAPGQSTYE. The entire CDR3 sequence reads CSAPGQSTYEQYF.

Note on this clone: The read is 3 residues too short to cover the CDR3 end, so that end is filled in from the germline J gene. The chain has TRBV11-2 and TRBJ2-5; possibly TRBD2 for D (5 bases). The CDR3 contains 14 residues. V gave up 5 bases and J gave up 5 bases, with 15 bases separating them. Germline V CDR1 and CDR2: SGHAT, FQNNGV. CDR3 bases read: TGTGCCAGCAGCCGCGGACTGAATGGGGAGACC. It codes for CASSRGLNGET. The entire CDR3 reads CASSRGLNGETQYF.

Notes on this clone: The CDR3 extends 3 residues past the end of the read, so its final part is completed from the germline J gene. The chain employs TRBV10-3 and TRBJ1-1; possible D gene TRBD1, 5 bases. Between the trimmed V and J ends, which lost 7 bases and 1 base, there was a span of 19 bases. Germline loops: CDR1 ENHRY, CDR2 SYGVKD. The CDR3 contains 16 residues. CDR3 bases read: TGTGCCATCACATCAAATCCGACAGCGCCGAACACTGAA. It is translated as CAITSNPTAPNTE. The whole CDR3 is CAITSNPTAPNTEAFF.

The chain's CDR3 is CASSGGIEGGAFF. Partial CDR3 DNA: TGTGCCTCTTCGGGGGGGATCGAGGGGGGA. The V and J genes are TRBV11-2 and TRBJ1-1, with D tentatively TRBD1 (6 bases). The read stops 3 residues short of the end of the CDR3; the missing end is completed from the germline J gene. CDR1 is SGHAT, CDR2 FQNNGV, per germline. This CDR3 has 13 amino acids.

Here the CDR3 reads CASSLSAGRGTDTQYF. The CDR3 bases that were read are TGTGCCAGCAGCTTATCTGCGGGCCGAGGGACAGATACG. V gene TRBV7-8 combines with J gene TRBJ2-3; tentatively, D is TRBD2 (5 bases). The read halts 3 residues ahead of the CDR3 end, with the missing end drawn from the germline J gene. There are 16 residues in the CDR3. Trimming shortened V by 2 bases and J by 3 bases, and 15 bases separated the two germline ends. From germline, CDR1 is SGHVS and CDR2 FQNEAQ.

The sequenced part of the CDR3 DNA is TGTGCCAGCAGCTTAGCGGGGGGAATCTTAGGGGATACG. Amino acids: CASSLAGGILGDT. Given in full, the CDR3 is CASSLAGGILGDTQYF. The J gene is TRBJ2-3, the V gene TRBV13; 7 nucleotides match TRBD2. The sequenced fragment ends 3 residues before the CDR3 boundary, so the rest is inferred from the germline J gene. The V and J ends lost 1 base and 6 bases, in that order; junction bases with no gene match: 10. CDR1 PRHDT and CDR2 FYEKMQ come from the germline V gene (reference sequence). This CDR3 is built from 16 residues.

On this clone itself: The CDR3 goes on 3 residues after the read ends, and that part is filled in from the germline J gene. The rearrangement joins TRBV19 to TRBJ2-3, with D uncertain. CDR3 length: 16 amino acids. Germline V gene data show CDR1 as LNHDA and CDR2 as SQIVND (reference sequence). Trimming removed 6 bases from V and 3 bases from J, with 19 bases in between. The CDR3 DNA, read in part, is TGTGCCAGTAGACCCGTTGAGCGTGAGAGAACAGATACG. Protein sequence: CASRPVERERTDT. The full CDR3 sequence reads CASRPVERERTDTQYF.

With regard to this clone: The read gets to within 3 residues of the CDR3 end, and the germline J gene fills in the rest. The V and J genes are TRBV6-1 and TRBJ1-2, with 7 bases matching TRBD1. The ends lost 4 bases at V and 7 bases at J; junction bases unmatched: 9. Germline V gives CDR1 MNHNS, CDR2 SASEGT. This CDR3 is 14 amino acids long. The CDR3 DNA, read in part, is TGTGCCAGCAGTGCCCAGACAGGGACCGGTGGC. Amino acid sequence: CASSAQTGTGG. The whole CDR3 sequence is CASSAQTGTGGYTF.

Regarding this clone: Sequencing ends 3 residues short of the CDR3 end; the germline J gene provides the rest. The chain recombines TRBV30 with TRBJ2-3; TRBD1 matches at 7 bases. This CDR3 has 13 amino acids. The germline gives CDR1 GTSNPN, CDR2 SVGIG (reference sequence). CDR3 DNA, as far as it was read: TGTGCCTGGAACAGGGGAAACAATCAGCCG. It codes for CAWNRGNNQP. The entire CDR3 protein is CAWNRGNNQPQYF.

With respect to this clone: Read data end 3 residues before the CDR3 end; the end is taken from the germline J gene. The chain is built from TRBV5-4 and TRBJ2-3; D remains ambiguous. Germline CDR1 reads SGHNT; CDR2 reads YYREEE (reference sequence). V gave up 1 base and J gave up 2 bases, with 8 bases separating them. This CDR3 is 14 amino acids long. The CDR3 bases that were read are TGTGCCAGCAGCTTGATGCGATCCACAGATACG. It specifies CASSLMRSTDT. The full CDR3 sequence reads CASSLMRSTDTQYF.

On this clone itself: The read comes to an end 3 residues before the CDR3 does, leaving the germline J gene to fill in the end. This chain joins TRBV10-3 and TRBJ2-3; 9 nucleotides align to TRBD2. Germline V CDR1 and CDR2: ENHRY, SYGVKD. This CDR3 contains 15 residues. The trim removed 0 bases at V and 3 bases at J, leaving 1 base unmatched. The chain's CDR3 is CAISESSGRTDTQYF. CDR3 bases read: TGTGCCATCAGTGAGTCGAGCGGGAGGACAGATACG.

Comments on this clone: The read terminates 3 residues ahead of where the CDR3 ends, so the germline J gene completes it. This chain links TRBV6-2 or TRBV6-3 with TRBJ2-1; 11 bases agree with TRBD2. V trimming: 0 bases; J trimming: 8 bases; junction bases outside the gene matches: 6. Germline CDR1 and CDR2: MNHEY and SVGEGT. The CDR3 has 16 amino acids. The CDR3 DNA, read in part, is TGTGCCAGCAGTTACTCGCTAGCGGGGGGCTTGGATGAG. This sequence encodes CASSYSLAGGLDE. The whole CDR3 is CASSYSLAGGLDEQFF.

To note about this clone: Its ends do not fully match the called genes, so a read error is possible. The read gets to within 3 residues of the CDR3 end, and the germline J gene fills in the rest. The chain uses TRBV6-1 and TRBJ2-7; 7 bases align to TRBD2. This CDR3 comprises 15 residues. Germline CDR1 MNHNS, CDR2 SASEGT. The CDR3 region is CASREGLAADYEQYF. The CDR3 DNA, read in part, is TGTGCCAGCAGAGAAGGGCTAGCGGCAGACTACGAG.

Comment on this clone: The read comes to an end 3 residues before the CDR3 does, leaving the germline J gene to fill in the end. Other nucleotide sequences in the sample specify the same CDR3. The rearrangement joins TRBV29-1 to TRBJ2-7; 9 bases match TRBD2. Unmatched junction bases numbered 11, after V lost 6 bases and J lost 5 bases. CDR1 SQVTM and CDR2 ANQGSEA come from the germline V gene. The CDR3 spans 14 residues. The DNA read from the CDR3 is TGCAGCGTCGCCGCGGGACTAGCAGACAACGAG. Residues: CSVAAGLADNE. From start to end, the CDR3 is CSVAAGLADNEQYF.

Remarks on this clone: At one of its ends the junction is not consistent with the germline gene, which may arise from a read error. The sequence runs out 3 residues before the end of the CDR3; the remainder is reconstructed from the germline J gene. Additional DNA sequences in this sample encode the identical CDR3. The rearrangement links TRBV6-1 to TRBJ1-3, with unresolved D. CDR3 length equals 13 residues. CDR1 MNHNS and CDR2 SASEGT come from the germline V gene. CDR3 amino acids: CASSERSRNTIYF. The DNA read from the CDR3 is TGTGCCAGCAGTGAAAGATCCAGGAACACA.

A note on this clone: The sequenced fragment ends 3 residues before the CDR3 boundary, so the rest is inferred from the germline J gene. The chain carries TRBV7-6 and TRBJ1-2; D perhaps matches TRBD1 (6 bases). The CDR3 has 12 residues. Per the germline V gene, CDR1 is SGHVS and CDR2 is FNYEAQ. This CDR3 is CASSSRGYDYTF. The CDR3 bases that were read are TGTGCCAGCAGCTCCAGGGGCTACGAC.

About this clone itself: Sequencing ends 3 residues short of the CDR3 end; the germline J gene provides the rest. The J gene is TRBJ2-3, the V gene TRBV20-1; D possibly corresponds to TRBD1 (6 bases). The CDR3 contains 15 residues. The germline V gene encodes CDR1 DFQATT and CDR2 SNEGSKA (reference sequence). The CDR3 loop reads CSAHKGGVGGETQYF. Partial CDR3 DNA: TGCAGTGCCCACAAAGGGGGAGTCGGCGGAGAGACG.

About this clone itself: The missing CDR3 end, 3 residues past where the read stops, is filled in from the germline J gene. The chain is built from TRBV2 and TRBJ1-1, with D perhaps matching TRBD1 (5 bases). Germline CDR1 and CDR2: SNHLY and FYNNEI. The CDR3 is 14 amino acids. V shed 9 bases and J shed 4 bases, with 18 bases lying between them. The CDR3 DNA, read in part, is TGTGCCAGTTCGGTGGGGGGGAGGAGCACTGAA. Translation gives CASSVGGRSTE. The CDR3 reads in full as CASSVGGRSTEAFF.

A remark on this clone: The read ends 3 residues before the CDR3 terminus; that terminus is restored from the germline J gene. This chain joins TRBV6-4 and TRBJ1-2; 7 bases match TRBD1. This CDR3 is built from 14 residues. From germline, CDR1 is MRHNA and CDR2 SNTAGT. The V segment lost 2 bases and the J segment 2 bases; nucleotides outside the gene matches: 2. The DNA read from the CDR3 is TGTGCCAGCAGTGACGGGACAGTGAACTATGGC. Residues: CASSDGTVNYG. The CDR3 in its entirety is CASSDGTVNYGYTF.

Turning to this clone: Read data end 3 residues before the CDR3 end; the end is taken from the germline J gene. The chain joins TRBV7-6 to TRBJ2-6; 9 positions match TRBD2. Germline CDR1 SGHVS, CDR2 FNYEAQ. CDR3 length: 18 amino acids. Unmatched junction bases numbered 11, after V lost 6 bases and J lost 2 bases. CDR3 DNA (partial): TGTGCCAGCAGACCATTGATTAGCGGGAGACCTGGGGCCAACGTC. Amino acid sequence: CASRPLISGRPGANV. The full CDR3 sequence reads CASRPLISGRPGANVLTF. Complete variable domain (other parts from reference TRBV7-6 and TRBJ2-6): GAGVSQSPRYKVTKRGQDVALRCDPISGHVSLYWYRQALGQGPEFLTYFNYEAQQDKSGLPNDRFSAERPEGSISTLTIQRTEQRDSAMYRCASRPLISGRPGANVLTFGAGSRLTVL.

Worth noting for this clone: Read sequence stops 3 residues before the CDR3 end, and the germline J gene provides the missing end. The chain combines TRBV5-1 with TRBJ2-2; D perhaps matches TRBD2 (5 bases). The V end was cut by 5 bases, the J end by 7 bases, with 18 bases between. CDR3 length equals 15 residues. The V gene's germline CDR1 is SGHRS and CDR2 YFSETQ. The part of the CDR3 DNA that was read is TGCGCCAGCAGGCAGACCCCCGGCGAGGGCGGGGAG. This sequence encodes CASRQTPGEGGE. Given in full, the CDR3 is CASRQTPGEGGELFF.

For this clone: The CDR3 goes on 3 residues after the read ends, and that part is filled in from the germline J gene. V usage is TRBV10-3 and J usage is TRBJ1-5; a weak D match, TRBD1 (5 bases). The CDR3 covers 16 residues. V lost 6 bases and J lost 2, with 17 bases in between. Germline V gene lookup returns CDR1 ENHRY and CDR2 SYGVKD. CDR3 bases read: TGTGCCATCAGGCCCCCCCATGGGGCGGGCAATCAGCCC. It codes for CAIRPPHGAGNQP. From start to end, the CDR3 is CAIRPPHGAGNQPQHF.

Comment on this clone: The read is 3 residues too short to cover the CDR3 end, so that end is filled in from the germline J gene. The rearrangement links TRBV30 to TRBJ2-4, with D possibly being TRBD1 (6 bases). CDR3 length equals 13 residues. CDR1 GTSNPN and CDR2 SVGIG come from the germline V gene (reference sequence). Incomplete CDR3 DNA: TGTGCCTCCTATGAGGGGGTCAATCAGCCT. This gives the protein CASYEGVNQP. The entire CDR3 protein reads CASYEGVNQPQYF.

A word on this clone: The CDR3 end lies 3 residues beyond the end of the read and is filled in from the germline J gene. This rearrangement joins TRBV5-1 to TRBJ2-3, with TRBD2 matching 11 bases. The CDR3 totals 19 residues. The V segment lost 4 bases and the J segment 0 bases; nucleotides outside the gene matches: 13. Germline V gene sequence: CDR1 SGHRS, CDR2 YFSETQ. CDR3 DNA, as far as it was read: TGCGCCAGCAGCCCCTTGACTAGCGGGGCTTACTCTAGCACAGATACG. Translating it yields CASSPLTSGAYSSTDT. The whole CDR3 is CASSPLTSGAYSSTDTQYF.

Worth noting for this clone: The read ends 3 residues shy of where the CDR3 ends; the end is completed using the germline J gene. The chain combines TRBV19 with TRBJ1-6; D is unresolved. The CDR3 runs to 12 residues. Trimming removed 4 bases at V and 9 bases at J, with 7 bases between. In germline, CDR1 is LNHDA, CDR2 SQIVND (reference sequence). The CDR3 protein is CASSTRASPLHF. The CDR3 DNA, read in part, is TGTGCCAGTAGTACGAGGGCTTCACCC.